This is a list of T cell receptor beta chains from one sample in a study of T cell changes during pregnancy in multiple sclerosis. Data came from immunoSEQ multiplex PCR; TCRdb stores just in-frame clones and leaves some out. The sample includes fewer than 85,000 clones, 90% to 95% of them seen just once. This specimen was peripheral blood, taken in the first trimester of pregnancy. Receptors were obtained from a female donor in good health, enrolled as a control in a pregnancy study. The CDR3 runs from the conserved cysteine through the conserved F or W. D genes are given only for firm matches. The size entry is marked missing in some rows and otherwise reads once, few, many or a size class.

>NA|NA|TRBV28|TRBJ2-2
CASSLGGAGTGELFF
TGTGCCAGCAGTTTAGGAGGGGCGGGCACCGGGGAGCTGTTTTTT
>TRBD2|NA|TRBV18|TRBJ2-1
CASSPPGAGGYNEQFF
TGTGCCAGCTCACCACCTGGAGCGGGAGGGTACAATGAGCAGTTCTTC
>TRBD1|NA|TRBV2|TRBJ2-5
CASSRPTGGRVETQYF
TGTGCCAGCAGCAGACCGACAGGGGGGAGGGTGGAGACCCAGTACTTC
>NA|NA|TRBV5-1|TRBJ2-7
CASSLGGYYEQYF
TGCGCCAGCAGCTTGGGCGGGTACTACGAGCAGTACTTC
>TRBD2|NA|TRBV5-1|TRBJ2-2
CASSDGTTPRPGELFF
TGCGCCAGCAGCGACGGGACTACCCCTAGGCCCGGGGAGCTGTTTTTT
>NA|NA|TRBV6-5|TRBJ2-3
CASKLADTQYF
TGTGCCAGCAAACTAGCAGATACGCAGTATTTT
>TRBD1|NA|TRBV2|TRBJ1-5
CASTPTGGLNQPQHF
TGTGCCAGCACCCCGACAGGGGGCCTTAATCAGCCCCAGCATTTT
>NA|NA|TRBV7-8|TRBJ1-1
CASIPRAGKNTEAFF
TGTGCCAGCATCCCCAGGGCTGGAAAGAACACTGAAGCTTTCTTT
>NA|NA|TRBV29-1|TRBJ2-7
CSVVGGGSYEQYF
TGCAGCGTTGTGGGAGGGGGCTCCTACGAGCAGTACTTC
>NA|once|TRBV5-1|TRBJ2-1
CASSLTGLNEQFF
TGCGCCAGCAGCTTGACAGGTCTCAATGAGCAGTTCTTC
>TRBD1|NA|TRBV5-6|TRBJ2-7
CASSLRDRGHHEQYF
TGTGCCAGCAGCTTAAGGGACAGGGGCCACCACGAGCAGTACTTC
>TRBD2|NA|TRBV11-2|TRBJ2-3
CASSLAGGGTDTQYF
TGTGCCAGCAGCTTAGCGGGAGGTGGCACAGATACGCAGTATTTT
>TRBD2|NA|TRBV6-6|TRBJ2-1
CASGYTGVDEQFF
TGTGCTAGCGGGTATACGGGAGTCGATGAGCAGTTCTTC
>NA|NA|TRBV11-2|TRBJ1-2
CASSLAQAVGYTF
TGTGCCAGCAGCTTAGCCCAGGCCGTGGGCTACACCTTC
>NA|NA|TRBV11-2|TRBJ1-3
CASSFREKPSGNTIYF
TGTGCCAGCAGCTTCCGGGAGAAACCCTCTGGAAACACCATATATTTT
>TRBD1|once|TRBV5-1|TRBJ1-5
CASSPGGTGVHSNQPQHF
TGCGCCAGCAGCCCCGGTGGGACAGGGGTCCATAGCAATCAGCCCCAGCATTTT
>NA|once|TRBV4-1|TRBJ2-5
CASSLTGIEETQYF
TGCGCCAGCAGCCTAACAGGGATTGAAGAGACCCAGTACTTC
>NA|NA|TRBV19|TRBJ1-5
CASSYNLRGNQPQHF
TGTGCCAGTAGTTACAACCTGCGGGGCAATCAGCCCCAGCATTTT
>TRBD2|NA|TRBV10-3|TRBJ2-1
CAITPTSGRPNSYNEQFF
TGTGCCATCACTCCAACTAGCGGGAGGCCCAACTCCTACAATGAGCAGTTCTTC
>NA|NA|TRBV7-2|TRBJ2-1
CASSRGGAAYNEQFF
TGTGCCAGCAGCCGTGGTGGGGCTGCCTACAATGAGCAGTTCTTC
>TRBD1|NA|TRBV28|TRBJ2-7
CASTPTGLYEQYF
TGTGCCAGCACCCCGACAGGGTTGTACGAGCAGTACTTC
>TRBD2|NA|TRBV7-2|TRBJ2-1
CASSSGLVSGHEQFF
TGTGCCAGCAGCTCAGGACTAGTCTCTGGGCATGAGCAGTTCTTC
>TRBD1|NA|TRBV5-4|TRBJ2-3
CASSADRDRGSDTQYF
TGTGCCAGCAGCGCAGACCGGGACAGGGGTTCAGATACGCAGTATTTT
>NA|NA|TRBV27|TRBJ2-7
CASSRTIPTSYEQYF
TGTGCCAGCAGTCGGACTATCCCGACCTCCTACGAGCAGTACTTC
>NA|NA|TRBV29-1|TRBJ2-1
CSVEKRRRFEQFF
TGCAGCGTAGAGAAGAGAAGGAGGTTTGAGCAGTTCTTC
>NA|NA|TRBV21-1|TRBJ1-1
CASSKADSADTEAFF
TGTGCCAGCAGCAAAGCAGACAGTGCTGACACTGAAGCTTTCTTT
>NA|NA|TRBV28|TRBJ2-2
CASSFFQGQRTGELFF
TGTGCCAGCAGTTTCTTCCAAGGACAGAGGACCGGGGAGCTGTTTTTT
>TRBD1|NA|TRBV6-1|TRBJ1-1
CASSITTGGEAFF
TGTGCCAGCAGCATCACGACAGGGGGGGAAGCTTTCTTT
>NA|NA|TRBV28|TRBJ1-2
CASSSSVQVYGYTF
TGTGCCAGCAGTTCCTCGGTCCAAGTGTACGGCTACACCTTC
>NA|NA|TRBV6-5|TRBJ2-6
CASSRHPSGANVLTF
TGTGCCAGCAGTCGACACCCCTCTGGGGCCAACGTCCTGACTTTC
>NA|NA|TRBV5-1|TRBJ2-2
CASSFGAPNTGELFF
TGCGCCAGCAGCTTTGGGGCCCCGAACACCGGGGAGCTGTTTTTT
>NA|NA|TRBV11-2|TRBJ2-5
CASSLGRSWETQYF
TGTGCCAGCAGCTTAGGGAGGAGCTGGGAGACCCAGTACTTC
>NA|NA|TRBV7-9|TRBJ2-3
CASSLVPSLGGDTQYF
TGTGCCAGCAGCTTGGTTCCCTCTCTCGGCGGAGATACGCAGTATTTT
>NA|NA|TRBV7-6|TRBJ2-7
CASSLGATNYEQYF
TGTGCCAGCAGCTTAGGGGCAACGAACTACGAGCAGTACTTC
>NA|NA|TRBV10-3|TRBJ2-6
CAISDDRVLTF
TGTGCCATCAGCGACGACAGGGTCCTGACTTTC
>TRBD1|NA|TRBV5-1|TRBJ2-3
CASSWTGGTDTQYF
TGCGCCAGCAGCTGGACAGGGGGCACAGATACGCAGTATTTT
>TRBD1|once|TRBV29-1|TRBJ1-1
CSVAYRGGTEAFF
TGCAGCGTTGCGTACAGGGGTGGCACTGAAGCTTTCTTT
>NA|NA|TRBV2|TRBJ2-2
CASSVVNTGELFF
TGTGCCAGCAGTGTTGTAAACACCGGGGAGCTGTTTTTT
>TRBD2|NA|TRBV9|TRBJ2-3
CASSVGDPSGDTQYF
TGTGCCAGCAGCGTAGGTGACCCTAGCGGAGATACGCAGTATTTT
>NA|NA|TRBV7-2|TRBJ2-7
CASSVSHRYEQYF
TGTGCCAGCAGCGTAAGCCACAGATACGAGCAGTACTTC
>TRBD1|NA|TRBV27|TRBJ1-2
CASSLEQGRGGYTF
TGTGCCAGCAGTTTAGAACAGGGGAGAGGCGGCTACACCTTC
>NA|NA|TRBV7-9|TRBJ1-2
CASSLGGVRVDGYTF
TGTGCCAGCAGCTTAGGAGGCGTCAGGGTGGACGGCTACACCTTC
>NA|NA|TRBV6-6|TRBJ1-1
CAGSIGDTEAFF
TGTGCCGGTTCTATAGGGGACACTGAAGCTTTCTTT
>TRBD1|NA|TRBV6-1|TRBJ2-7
CASVLGQGVYEQYF
TGTGCCAGCGTGTTGGGACAGGGGGTCTACGAGCAGTACTTC
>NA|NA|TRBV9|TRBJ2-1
CASSAAGGSSALRLGYNEQFF
TGTGCCAGCAGCGCCGCCGGTGGGAGTAGCGCCTTACGCTTGGGTTACAATGAGCAGTTCTTC
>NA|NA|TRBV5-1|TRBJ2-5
CASSLVRIRGPPQETQYF
TGCGCCAGCAGCTTGGTTCGGATCAGGGGCCCCCCCCAAGAGACCCAGTACTTC
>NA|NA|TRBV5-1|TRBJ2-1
CASSLVSGSYNEQFF
TGCGCCAGCAGCTTGGTTAGCGGCTCCTACAATGAGCAGTTCTTC
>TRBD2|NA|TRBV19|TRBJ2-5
CAVGPGGSGTQYF
TGTGCCGTAGGTCCGGGGGGGTCAGGGACCCAGTACTTC
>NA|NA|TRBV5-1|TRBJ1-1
CASSLAGSLNTEAFF
TGCGCCAGCAGCTTGGCCGGGTCACTGAACACTGAAGCTTTCTTT
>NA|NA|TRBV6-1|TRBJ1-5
CASSSGAPQHF
TGTGCCAGCAGTTCAGGGGCGCCCCAGCATTTT
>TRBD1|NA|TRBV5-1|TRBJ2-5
CASSRYRGPEETQYF
TGCGCCAGCAGCAGGTACAGGGGGCCTGAAGAGACCCAGTACTTC
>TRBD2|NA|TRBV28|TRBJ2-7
CASATPGGYEQYF
TGTGCCAGCGCTACCCCGGGGGGCTACGAGCAGTACTTC